The subject of this entry is one T cell receptor (beta chain). This sample is drawn from a study of CD8 T cells in Susac syndrome. Random hexamers served to reverse transcribe roughly 0.45 to 1 ug RNA. TCRdb ran MiXCR on the immunoSEQ multiplex PCR reads and lists one entry per CDR3 protein. The sample holds 100,000 to 150,000 distinct CDR3 sequences, about 95% seen once. Controls were age- and sex-matched healthy donors. The CDR3 spans 16 residues. CDR1 is LGHDT and CDR2 is YNNKEL in the germline V gene (reference sequence). Trimming removed 4 bases from V and 9 bases from J; junction bases left unmatched: 10.

Sequenced material: CD4+ T cells from PBMCs. The chain links TRBV3-1 to TRBJ2-1; 12 bases align to TRBD2. The TCR originated in a human donor in good health. The CDR3 region is CASSRIGTSGSSEQFF. The CDR3 DNA sequence: TGTGCCAGCAGCCGGATCGGGACTAGCGGGTCAAGTGAGCAGTTCTTC.